The 23 T cell receptor beta chains below come from one sample, sequenced in a study of Ad26.COV2.S vaccination and SARS-CoV-2 variants. The assay was immunoSEQ multiplex PCR, and TCRdb's table has in-frame clones only and misses some. The sample contains 250,000 to 300,000 clones, about 90% of which appear only once. Stated treatment: some 20 received Ad26.COV2.S at low or high dose, single or two shots; several received placebo; per-sample allocation not given. Specimens were obtained on day 63 following the first vaccine or placebo injection. The sample consisted of peripheral blood, taken in a trial of Ad26.COV2.S vaccine versus placebo. These receptors were obtained from a person between 18 and 65 years old who received the Ad26.COV2.S COVID-19 vaccine or a placebo.

The chain recombines TRBV19 with TRBJ2-3; D is unclear. Germline V gene data show CDR1 as LNHDA and CDR2 as SQIVND (reference sequence). V lost 2 bases to trimming and J lost 2 bases, with 8 bases between them. The CDR3 runs to 14 residues. Here the CDR3 reads CASSIQGYTDTQYF. The CDR3 DNA reads TGTGCCAGTAGTATACAAGGATACACAGATACGCAGTATTTT.

The chain couples TRBV19 to TRBJ2-2, with no clear D. Germline V gene sequence: CDR1 LNHDA, CDR2 SQIVND (reference sequence). The CDR3 totals 17 residues. The V end was cut by 3 bases, the J end by 0 bases, with 14 bases between. CDR3 DNA sequence: TGTGCCAGTAGTATCCCGGCCATCCTAACGAACACCGGGGAGCTGTTTTTT. Protein product: CASSIPAILTNTGELFF.

The chain joins TRBV27 to TRBJ1-2; TRBD1 agrees at 8 bases. The CDR3 runs to 13 residues. Germline CDR1 is MNHEY and CDR2 is SMNVEV (reference sequence). V was pared by 2 bases and J by 4 bases, with 0 bases of the junction left unmatched. As DNA, the CDR3 is TGTGCCAGCAGTTTAGGGACAGGCTATGGCTACACCTTC. This encodes CASSLGTGYGYTF.

The chain links TRBV9 to TRBJ1-2, with a tentative D call TRBD1 (5 bases). V lost 4 bases to trimming and J lost 0 bases, with 13 bases between them. CDR3 length: 15 residues. Germline V lookup: CDR1 SGDLS, CDR2 YYNGEE. The CDR3 here is CASSPTTASNYGYTF. The CDR3 DNA follows: TGTGCCAGCAGCCCAACGACAGCCTCTAACTATGGCTACACCTTC.

This clone has just one count. CDR3 DNA sequence: TGTGCCAGCAGCTCCACCCAGGGGTACAATGAGCAGTTCTTC. This translates into CASSSTQGYNEQFF. This sequence joins TRBV5-5 and TRBJ2-1, with D possibly TRBD1 on 6 matching bases. Between the trimmed V and J ends, which lost 3 bases and 4 bases, there was a span of 11 bases. This CDR3 comprises 14 residues. In germline, CDR1 is SGHKS, CDR2 YYEKEE (reference sequence). The entire variable domain, with the rest obtained from reference TRBV5-5 and TRBJ2-1, is as follows: DAGVTQSPTHLIKTRGQQVTLRCSPISGHKSVSWYQQVLGQGPQFIFQYYEKEERGRGNFPDRFSARQFPNYSSELNVNALLLGDSALYLCASSSTQGYNEQFFGPGTRLTVL.

The rearrangement joins TRBV7-8 to TRBJ2-2, with a tentative D call TRBD1 (6 bases). CDR3 size: 15 residues. Trimming removed 4 bases at V and 5 bases at J, with 14 bases between. The V gene's germline CDR1 is SGHVS and CDR2 FQNEAQ. The chain's CDR3 is CASSSGTLWTGELFF. For the CDR3, the DNA is TGTGCCAGCAGCTCCGGGACATTGTGGACCGGGGAGCTGTTTTTT.

This clone was counted between two and nine times. V is TRBV10-1 and J is TRBJ1-1; D unclear. This CDR3 contains 13 residues. Germline V lookup: CDR1 WNHNN, CDR2 SYGVQD (reference sequence). V gave up 4 bases and J gave up 2 bases, with 8 bases separating them. The CDR3 spells CASSVGVNTEAFF. In nucleotides, the CDR3 is TGCGCCAGCAGTGTTGGAGTAAACACTGAAGCTTTCTTT.

V usage is TRBV12-5 and J usage is TRBJ2-5; D unclear. The CDR3 runs 13 residues. The germline V and J ends were trimmed by 0 bases and 4 bases, with 6 bases remaining between them. Germline assignment: CDR1 LGHNT and CDR2 FRNRAP. The CDR3 region is CASGLVGRETQYF. The CDR3 bases are TGTGCTAGTGGTTTGGTAGGTCGAGAGACCCAGTACTTC. The complete variable domain, with remaining parts taken from reference TRBV12-5 and TRBJ2-5, reads DARVTQTPRHKVTEMGQEVTMRCQPILGHNTVFWYRQTMMQGLELLAYFRNRAPLDDSGMPKDRFSAEMPDATLATLKIQPSEPRDSAVYFCASGLVGRETQYFGPGTRLLVL.

This clone was detected a few times. The genes are TRBV6-5 and TRBJ1-5; possible D gene TRBD1, 6 bases. CDR3 size: 15 residues. Trimming cost V 7 bases and J 5 bases, with 18 bases left between them. Germline-derived CDR1 and CDR2 are MNHEY and SVGAGI. The CDR3 sequence is CASKPDSQRYQPQHF. Written as DNA, the CDR3 is TGTGCCAGCAAACCGGACAGCCAAAGGTATCAGCCCCAGCATTTT.

The genes are TRBV5-1 and TRBJ2-1; 10 bases map to TRBD2. This CDR3 is 15 amino acids long. Germline V CDR1 and CDR2: SGHRS, YFSETQ. Losses at the gene ends were 4 bases for V and 3 bases for J; bases not matched to a gene: 4. CDR3 loop: CASSLGTSDYNEQFF. In nucleotides, the CDR3 is TGCGCCAGCAGCCTCGGGACTAGCGACTACAATGAGCAGTTCTTC.

Written as DNA, the CDR3 is TGTGCCAGCAGCATATCCCAAATGGGGACCACTGAAGCTTTCTTT. Protein sequence: CASSISQMGTTEAFF. The V and J genes are TRBV7-9 and TRBJ1-1; perhaps TRBD1 as D (5 bases). The CDR3 is 15 residues long. The germline V gene encodes CDR1 SEHNR and CDR2 FQNEAQ (reference sequence). Between the trimmed V and J ends, which lost 5 bases and 4 bases, there was a span of 17 bases.

The gene calls are TRBV4-1 and TRBJ2-1; unclear D gene. CDR3 length equals 13 residues. Trimming pared 3 bases from V and 7 bases from J, leaving 10 bases between. Germline V gives CDR1 MGHRA, CDR2 YSYEKL. The CDR3 reads CASSHETENEQFF. Here the CDR3 DNA reads TGCGCCAGCAGCCATGAAACTGAGAATGAGCAGTTCTTC.

The chain is built from TRBV25-1 and TRBJ1-1, with TRBD1 matching over 11 bases. Germline CDR1 reads MGHDK; CDR2 reads SYGVNS. The CDR3 runs 15 residues. J lost 6 bases, V lost 6 bases, and 9 bases had no gene match. The CDR3 sequence: CASRRGGTGGSEAFF. DNA for the CDR3: TGTGCCAGCAGGCGGGGAGGGACAGGGGGATCTGAAGCTTTCTTT.

The chain combines TRBV18 with TRBJ2-6; 7 positions match TRBD1. Germline V gene lookup returns CDR1 KGHSH and CDR2 LQKENI. This CDR3 spans 16 amino acids. The junction had 6 bases not matched to a gene; V was cut back by 5 bases and J by 2 bases. The CDR3 nucleotides are TGTGCCAGCTCAAGCGGAACAGGGGCTGGGGCCAACGTCCTGACTTTC. Its protein is CASSSGTGAGANVLTF. Drawing the rest from reference TRBV18 and TRBJ2-6, the complete variable domain is NAGVMQNPRHLVRRRGQEARLRCSPMKGHSHVYWYRQLPEEGLKFMVYLQKENIIDESGMPKERFSAEFPKEGPSILRIQQVVRGDSAAYFCASSSGTGAGANVLTFGAGSRLTVL.

The chain uses TRBV5-1 and TRBJ1-3; D may be TRBD1 (6 bases). CDR3 length: 16 amino acids. Germline loops: CDR1 SGHRS, CDR2 YFSETQ. V gave up 4 bases and J gave up 5 bases, with 19 bases separating them. The CDR3 region has the DNA TGCGCCAGCAGCGTTGGTGGCGGGGACACTCGAAACACCATATATTTT. It yields the protein CASSVGGGDTRNTIYF.

This clone was picked up one time. The gene calls are TRBV4-1 and TRBJ2-7, with D possibly matching TRBD2 (6 bases). V lost 0 bases and J 4 bases, leaving 10 bases between the germline ends. Germline lookup yields CDR1 MGHRA and CDR2 YSYEKL. This CDR3 is built from 14 residues. CDR3 amino acids: CASSQDRGFYEQYF. The CDR3 DNA follows: TGCGCCAGCAGCCAAGATCGGGGGTTTTACGAGCAGTACTTC.

The chain combines TRBV7-8 with TRBJ1-2; the match to TRBD1 covers 7 bases. Germline trimming cut 2 bases from V and 2 bases from J; bases unmatched to any gene: 2. This CDR3 spans 14 amino acids. CDR1 is SGHVS and CDR2 is FQNEAQ in the germline V gene. This CDR3 is CASSLSTGNYGYTF. The CDR3 region has the DNA TGTGCCAGCAGCTTATCGACAGGGAACTATGGCTACACCTTC.

In the case of this clone: The sample carries other DNA sequences with the same CDR3. This sequence joins TRBV12-3 or TRBV12-4 and TRBJ1-2; 7 nucleotides match TRBD1. The CDR3 consists of 12 residues. V dropped 6 bases and J dropped 4; count of bases not matched to a gene: 2. The CDR3 spells CASSGTAYGYTF. The CDR3 DNA sequence: TGTGCCAGCAGCGGGACAGCCTATGGCTACACCTTC.

V usage is TRBV6-1 and J usage is TRBJ1-5, with D tentatively TRBD1 (6 bases). Germline V CDR1 and CDR2: MNHNS, SASEGT. The V and J ends lost 1 base and 2 bases respectively, with 9 bases between them. This CDR3 has 15 residues. The CDR3 reads CASSEGDIRNQPQHF. CDR3 DNA: TGTGCCAGCAGTGAAGGGGACATACGCAATCAGCCCCAGCATTTT.

The chain joins TRBV5-8 to TRBJ2-5; TRBD2 matches at 15 bases. CDR3 size: 15 residues. The V and J ends lost 4 bases and 5 bases, in that order; junction bases with no gene match: 3. The germline V gene has CDR1 SGHTS and CDR2 YDEGEE. CDR3 in DNA: TGTGCCAGCAGCCCCGGGACTAGCGGGGGGGAGACCCAGTACTTC. Its protein is CASSPGTSGGETQYF.

As for this clone: A read error may account for a junction end that differs from germline. CDR3 nucleotides: TGCAGTGCTCGAGAGGAGACCCAGTACTTC. This translates into CSAREETQYF. This rearrangement joins TRBV20-1 to TRBJ2-5; D remains unclear. This CDR3 has 10 amino acids. Per germline, CDR1 DFQATT and CDR2 SNEGSKA (reference sequence).

This clone was recorded once. The chain has TRBV12-3 or TRBV12-4 and TRBJ2-5; D possibly corresponds to TRBD2 (6 bases). The CDR3 totals 10 residues. V lost 10 bases, J lost 5 bases, and 8 bases lay in between. The CDR3 sequence: CATGRETQYF. In DNA, the CDR3 is TGTGCCACAGGGAGGGAGACCCAGTACTTC.

The chain uses TRBV12-5 and TRBJ2-2, with D possibly TRBD1 on 5 matching bases. The CDR3 has 15 amino acids. Germline V lookup: CDR1 LGHNT, CDR2 FRNRAP. Trimming left V 3 bases short and J 5 bases short, with 13 bases between. CDR3: CASGFRQSGTGELFF. The CDR3 DNA reads as TGTGCTAGTGGTTTTCGTCAGTCAGGGACCGGGGAGCTGTTTTTT. The full variable domain, rest sourced from reference TRBV12-5 and TRBJ2-2, is DARVTQTPRHKVTEMGQEVTMRCQPILGHNTVFWYRQTMMQGLELLAYFRNRAPLDDSGMPKDRFSAEMPDATLATLKIQPSEPRDSAVYFCASGFRQSGTGELFFGEGSRLTVL.